Listed here is a single T cell receptor (beta chain). The antigen remains unidentified. Those patients who had chemo-refractory metastatic non-small-cell lung cancer were given focal radiation along with CTLA-4 blockade through ipilimumab. Generated by immunoSEQ multiplex PCR, the TCRdb table keeps only in-frame clones and is missing some. This repertoire shows tens of thousands of clones, approximately 78% found once; its top ten account for less than 7.5%. The CDR3 has 16 amino acids. In germline, CDR1 is SGHTA, CDR2 FQGNSA. V lost 2 bases and J lost 4; bases outside the gene matches: 10. This entry comes from a study of radiotherapy plus CTLA-4 blockade in lung cancer. Study observations and caveats: With interferon-beta, early dynamics of blood T cell clones were reported to best predict response. Once radiotherapy plus ipilimumab had been given, TCR clones derived from tumor expanded in blood.

Sequenced material: peripheral blood, taken from a patient treated with radiotherapy plus ipilimumab. The rearrangement links TRBV7-2 to TRBJ2-7, with 8 bases matching TRBD1. The receptor's source is a human donor with non-small cell lung cancer who had a complete response to radiotherapy plus ipilimumab. The CDR3 spells CASSLFSQGAVYEQYF. The CDR3 DNA follows: TGTGCCAGCAGCTTATTCTCCCAGGGGGCGGTTTACGAGCAGTACTTC.